The 22 T cell receptor beta chains given below trace back to one sample, sequenced in a study of PD-1 blockade in classical Hodgkin lymphoma. Produced via immunoSEQ multiplex PCR; TCRdb's table is partial and in-frame only. The sample shows about 9,100 clones, roughly 92% of them seen only once. Each patient experienced a relapse that followed autologous stem cell transplantation, and brentuximab vedotin exposure varied. Sequenced material: peripheral blood mononuclear cells (PBMCs), taken at baseline. These receptors all stem from a human donor with classical Hodgkin lymphoma.

V is TRBV7-9 and J is TRBJ1-1; D call uncertain. Germline V CDR1 and CDR2: SEHNR, FQNEAQ (reference sequence). The CDR3 covers 12 residues. Trimming left V 5 bases short and J 0 bases short, with 4 bases between. The CDR3 reads CASSPLNTEAFF. CDR3 sequence (DNA): TGTGCCAGCAGCCCGTTGAACACTGAAGCTTTCTTT.

The chain joins TRBV5-1 to TRBJ2-3; the match to TRBD2 covers 7 bases. The CDR3 consists of 15 residues. V was pared by 2 bases and J by 6 bases, with 9 bases of the junction left unmatched. Germline-derived CDR1 and CDR2 are SGHRS and YFSETQ. This CDR3 is CASSFKAGSLDTQYF. In DNA form, the CDR3 reads TGCGCCAGCAGCTTCAAAGCGGGAAGTCTTGATACGCAGTATTTT.

V and J are TRBV28 and TRBJ2-7; 11 nucleotides match TRBD2. The junction had 10 bases not matched to a gene; V was cut back by 4 bases and J by 11 bases. This CDR3 spans 14 amino acids. Germline V gene sequence: CDR1 MDHEN, CDR2 SYDVKM. The CDR3 DNA reads as TGTGCCAGCAGTTCGACGGGACTAGCGGAACCGAAGTACTTC. Its protein is CASSSTGLAEPKYF.

This chain links TRBV6-5 with TRBJ1-1; D unresolved. CDR1 is MNHEY, CDR2 SVGAGI, per germline. With 1 base removed from V and 0 bases from J, the gap between germline ends came to 9 bases. This CDR3 contains 15 residues. The CDR3 is CASSYFRQMNTEAFF. CDR3 sequence (DNA): TGTGCCAGCAGTTACTTTCGACAAATGAACACTGAAGCTTTCTTT.

This chain uses TRBV29-1 with TRBJ1-1, with D perhaps matching TRBD1 (5 bases). V was shortened by 4 bases and J by 8 bases, with 17 bases between the two germline ends. In germline, CDR1 is SQVTM, CDR2 ANQGSEA. CDR3 length: 13 residues. The CDR3 nucleotides read TGCAGCGTTGGGAGACAGCTTGACAAGGAAGCTTTCTTT. Its translation: CSVGRQLDKEAFF.

The chain links TRBV9 to TRBJ1-2; 8 bases line up with TRBD1. The V and J ends lost 3 bases and 7 bases, in that order; junction bases with no gene match: 2. This CDR3 is built from 12 residues. Germline CDR1 SGDLS, CDR2 YYNGEE. DNA for the CDR3: TGTGCCAGCAGCGATGACAGGGGTGGCTACACCTTC. Protein product: CASSDDRGGYTF. The full variable domain, in which reference TRBV9 and TRBJ1-2 provide the parts outside the CDR3, is DSGVTQTPKHLITATGQRVTLRCSPRSGDLSVYWYQQSLDQGLQFLIQYYNGEERAKGNILERFSAQQFPDLHSELNLSSLELGDSALYFCASSDDRGGYTFGSGTRLTVV.

V usage is TRBV5-1 and J usage is TRBJ2-7; D uncertain. The V end lost 0 bases, the J end lost 0 bases, and 13 bases lay between the germline ends. Germline assignment: CDR1 SGHRS and CDR2 YFSETQ. There are 16 residues in the CDR3. This CDR3 is CASSLERAKSSYEQYF. CDR3 nucleotides: TGCGCCAGCAGCTTGGAACGGGCCAAGAGCTCCTACGAGCAGTACTTC.

The chain is built from TRBV27 and TRBJ1-2; D is ambiguous. V was trimmed by 4 bases and J by 0 bases, leaving 21 bases between them. Germline V gene lookup returns CDR1 MNHEY and CDR2 SMNVEV (reference sequence). The CDR3 contains 18 residues. For the CDR3, the DNA is TGTGCCAGCAGTTCTTATCGGACGGCCATCCGAACTAACTATGGCTACACCTTC. Protein sequence: CASSSYRTAIRTNYGYTF.

The chain joins TRBV6-4 to TRBJ2-1; D remains unclear. CDR1 and CDR2 from the germline V gene are MRHNA and SNTAGT. CDR3 length equals 13 residues. The V and J ends lost 6 bases and 1 base respectively, with 7 bases between them. The CDR3, as DNA: TGTGCCAGCAGCGATTTATCCTACAATGAGCAGTTCTTC. Translated, it gives CASSDLSYNEQFF.

The chain carries TRBV28 and TRBJ2-3; D is ambiguous. Per germline, CDR1 MDHEN and CDR2 SYDVKM. Trimming removed 5 bases from V and 2 bases from J, with 17 bases in between. The CDR3 consists of 16 residues. The CDR3: CASSETSGLFTDTQYF. Here the CDR3 DNA reads TGTGCCAGCAGTGAAACTTCCGGGTTATTCACAGATACGCAGTATTTT. The variable domain in full, with the rest retrieved from reference TRBV28 and TRBJ2-3, is DVKVTQSSRYLVKRTGEKVFLECVQDMDHENMFWYRQDPGLGLRLIYFSYDVKMKEKGDIPEGYSVSREKKERFSLILESASTNQTSMYLCASSETSGLFTDTQYFGPGTRLTVL.

The rearrangement joins TRBV5-6 to TRBJ2-5, with 9 bases identical to TRBD2. From germline, CDR1 is SGHDT and CDR2 YYEEEE. The trim removed 1 base at V and 7 bases at J, leaving 2 bases unmatched. The CDR3 has 13 amino acids. CDR3 residues: CASSLTSGLTQYF. Written as DNA, the CDR3 is TGTGCCAGCAGCTTGACTAGCGGGCTGACCCAGTACTTC.

The chain is built from TRBV19 and TRBJ1-3; D call uncertain. This CDR3 is built from 13 residues. The V and J ends lost 5 bases and 2 bases respectively, with 7 bases between them. The germline V gene has CDR1 LNHDA and CDR2 SQIVND (reference sequence). The CDR3 region has the DNA TGTGCCAGTAGTCGACTGGCTGGAAACACCATATATTTT. Translating gives CASSRLAGNTIYF. The full variable domain, completed using reference TRBV19 and TRBJ1-3, is DGGITQSPKYLFRKEGQNVTLSCEQNLNHDAMYWYRQDPGQGLRLIYYSQIVNDFQKGDIAEGYSVSREKKESFPLTVTSAQKNPTAFYLCASSRLAGNTIYFGEGSWLTVV.

This clone appeared once. J is TRBJ2-1 and V is TRBV5-1, with D possibly TRBD1 on 6 matching bases. The V end was cut by 4 bases, the J end by 5 bases, with 13 bases between. The CDR3 is made up of 14 amino acids. Germline V lookup: CDR1 SGHRS, CDR2 YFSETQ. The CDR3, as DNA: TGCGCCAGCAGCGCAATACAGGGAAACAATGAGCAGTTCTTC. It encodes CASSAIQGNNEQFF.

The chain recombines TRBV6-1 with TRBJ1-4; D is unresolved. CDR1 and CDR2 from the germline V gene are MNHNS and SASEGT. Trimming cost V 8 bases and J 3 bases, with 16 bases left between them. The CDR3 is 15 residues long. The CDR3 DNA sequence: TGTGCCAGCGCCTTGATACAGAGGTCTAATGAAAAACTGTTTTTT. It codes for CASALIQRSNEKLFF.

The chain employs TRBV7-3 and TRBJ2-3; 13 bases line up with TRBD2. Germline V gives CDR1 SGHTA, CDR2 FQGTGA. The CDR3 runs 18 residues. V was pared by 5 bases and J by 0 bases, with 8 bases of the junction left unmatched. The CDR3 DNA follows: TGTGCCAGCAGCCGGACCGGGACTAGCGGGACTAGCACAGATACGCAGTATTTT. This translates into CASSRTGTSGTSTDTQYF.

This chain uses TRBV7-3 with TRBJ2-6, with D tentatively TRBD1 or TRBD2 (5 bases each). CDR3 length: 20 amino acids. Trimming took 5 bases from V and 0 from J, leaving 23 bases between them. Germline V gene sequence: CDR1 SGHTA, CDR2 FQGTGA. This CDR3 reads CASSPRPLTGDYSGANVLTF. The CDR3 DNA follows: TGTGCCAGCAGCCCCCGTCCTTTAACAGGAGACTACTCTGGGGCCAACGTCCTGACTTTC.

The J gene is TRBJ2-5, the V gene TRBV19, with D maybe TRBD2 (6 bases). Trimming took off 5 bases at V and 6 bases at J, with 16 bases between the two ends. Per germline, CDR1 LNHDA and CDR2 SQIVND (reference sequence). The CDR3 is 14 residues long. CDR3 protein: CASSEPSAGQTQYF. CDR3 coding DNA: TGTGCCAGTAGTGAGCCTAGCGCAGGCCAGACCCAGTACTTC. Based on the CDR3 plus reference TRBV19 and TRBJ2-5, the full variable domain is DGGITQSPKYLFRKEGQNVTLSCEQNLNHDAMYWYRQDPGQGLRLIYYSQIVNDFQKGDIAEGYSVSREKKESFPLTVTSAQKNPTAFYLCASSEPSAGQTQYFGPGTRLLVL.

The CDR3 DNA follows: TGTGCCAGCAGCCAAATGGGGCGGATCTCTGGAAACACCATATATTTT. Its translation: CASSQMGRISGNTIYF. The genes are TRBV14 and TRBJ1-3; tentative D call: TRBD1 (5 bases). Per the germline V gene, CDR1 is SGHDN and CDR2 is FVKESK. This CDR3 spans 16 amino acids. V was cut by 2 bases and J by 0 bases, with 11 bases left in between.

The chain uses TRBV5-6 and TRBJ2-5, with 7 positions matching TRBD2. V lost 4 bases, J lost 5 bases, and 5 bases stayed unmatched. CDR3 size: 13 residues. CDR1 is SGHDT and CDR2 is YYEEEE in the germline V gene. The DNA of the CDR3 is TGTGCCAGCAGCCTTGGACTAGAGGAGACCCAGTACTTC. Protein product: CASSLGLEETQYF.

The chain carries TRBV10-1 and TRBJ2-1; D remains unclear. Germline loops: CDR1 WNHNN, CDR2 SYGVQD (reference sequence). The CDR3 loop spans 20 amino acids. V lost 0 bases to trimming and J lost 0 bases, with 21 bases between them. In DNA, the CDR3 is TGCGCCAGCAGTGAGTCGAGCAGGAGACGGAATCTATCCTCCTACAATGAGCAGTTCTTC. It encodes CASSESSRRRNLSSYNEQFF.

CDR3 in amino acids: CASSHQTGSDSNQPQHF. The CDR3 DNA is TGTGCCAGCAGCCACCAGACAGGTTCGGATAGCAATCAGCCCCAGCATTTT. The V gene is TRBV5-4, the J gene TRBJ1-5; D is perhaps TRBD1 (6 bases). The length of the CDR3 is 17 residues. The germline gives CDR1 SGHNT, CDR2 YYREEE (reference sequence). Trimming stripped 4 bases from V and 0 bases from J, with 17 bases between.

The gene calls are TRBV2 and TRBJ1-5; TRBD1 might be the D (5 bases). The CDR3 consists of 14 residues. Deletions cut 5 bases from V and 4 bases from J, with 12 bases between. Germline values: CDR1 SNHLY, CDR2 FYNNEI. CDR3 in amino acids: CASSPGRGNQPQHF. The CDR3 DNA follows: TGTGCCAGCAGTCCAGGACGGGGGAATCAGCCCCAGCATTTT.